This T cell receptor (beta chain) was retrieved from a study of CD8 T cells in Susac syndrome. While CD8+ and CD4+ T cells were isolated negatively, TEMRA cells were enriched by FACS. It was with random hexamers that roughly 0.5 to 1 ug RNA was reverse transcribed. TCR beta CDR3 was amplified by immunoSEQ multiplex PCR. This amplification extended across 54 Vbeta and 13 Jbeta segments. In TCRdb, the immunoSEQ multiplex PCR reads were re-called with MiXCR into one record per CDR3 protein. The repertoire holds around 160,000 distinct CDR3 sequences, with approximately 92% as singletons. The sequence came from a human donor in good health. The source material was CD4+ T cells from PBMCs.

The chain's CDR3 is CASSLVGQKTEAFF. CDR3 DNA sequence: TGTGCCAGCAGCTTAGTGGGACAGAAAACTGAAGCTTTCTTT. The chain recombines TRBV11-1 with TRBJ1-1, with 7 bases matching TRBD1. J lost 5 bases, V lost 1 base, and 4 bases had no gene match. The CDR3 loop spans 14 amino acids. Germline V gene data show CDR1 as SGHAT and CDR2 as FQDESV (reference sequence).